These T cell receptor beta chains were read from a single sample in a study of blood T cell repertoires in COVID-19. Some clones are missing from TCRdb's copy, which holds only in-frame ones; the method was immunoSEQ multiplex PCR. The sample yields roughly 480,000 clones, approximately 89% seen once. Source material: peripheral blood. Receptors were obtained from a man aged 18 to 29 with COVID-19, enrolled during active disease. CDR3s include the opening cysteine and the closing phenylalanine or tryptophan. The D gene is left open where the match is weak. Clone sizes are given selectively: once, few, many, or a class where the clone is expanded.

clone_size	v_call	j_call	d_call	cdr3_nt	cdr3_aa
few	TRBV3-1/TRBV3-2	TRBJ2-1	-	TGTGCCAGCAGCCAAGATTCGGGGGGCCCCTACAATGAGCAGTTCTTC	CASSQDSGGPYNEQFF
-	TRBV30	TRBJ2-2	TRBD2	TGTGCCTGGAGTGTACTCCCTAGCGGGAGGGCCGGGGAGCTGTTTTTT	CAWSVLPSGRAGELFF
-	TRBV9	TRBJ2-7	-	TGTGCCAGCAGCCCTCCTGGCCGGGGGTACGAGCAGTACTTC	CASSPPGRGYEQYF
-	TRBV6-5	TRBJ1-5	-	TGTGCCAGCAGTCTGGGAGGGCAGGGGAATCAGCCCCAGCATTTT	CASSLGGQGNQPQHF
-	TRBV10-3	TRBJ2-5	TRBD2	TGTGCCATCAGTGAACGCGGGGGGAACTACCAAGAGACCCAGTACTTC	CAISERGGNYQETQYF
many	TRBV15	TRBJ2-7	-	TGTGCCACCAGCAGGGAGGGCACCTCCTACGAGCAGTACTTC	CATSREGTSYEQYF
-	TRBV7-8	TRBJ1-5	-	TGTGCCAGCAGCTCGACGGCAGGATATAGCAATCAGCCCCAGCATTTT	CASSSTAGYSNQPQHF
-	TRBV27	TRBJ1-5	-	TGTGCCAGCAGTCCCGGGTGGAATCAGCCCCAGCATTTT	CASSPGWNQPQHF
-	TRBV29-1	TRBJ2-5	-	TGCAGCGTTGTTACTCCAGGAGAGACCCAGTACTTC	CSVVTPGETQYF
-	TRBV6-4	TRBJ2-1	TRBD2	TGTGCCAGCCAGCGGGAGGGGGGGTCCTACAATGAGCAGTTCTTC	CASQREGGSYNEQFF
few	TRBV29-1	TRBJ1-2	TRBD1	TGCAGCGTTGAAGACAGGACAGGACTTTATGGCTACACCTTC	CSVEDRTGLYGYTF
-	TRBV24-1	TRBJ2-3	-	TGTGCCACCAGTGATGGGGGGGGCCGGGATACGCAGTATTTT	CATSDGGGRDTQYF
many	TRBV3-1/TRBV3-2	TRBJ1-3	-	TGTGCCAGCAGCCATGCCAGGATTGCTGGAAACACCATATATTTT	CASSHARIAGNTIYF
-	TRBV30	TRBJ2-3	TRBD2	TGTGCCTGGGACCGGGAGGGAACAGATACGCAGTATTTT	CAWDREGTDTQYF
many	TRBV15	TRBJ1-5	TRBD1	TGTGCCACCAGCAGAGGGACAGGGGGTAGCAATCAGCCCCAGCATTTT	CATSRGTGGSNQPQHF
-	TRBV2	TRBJ2-1	-	TGTGCCAGCATAAGACGGGTTGAGCAGTTCTTC	CASIRRVEQFF
-	TRBV3-1/TRBV3-2	TRBJ2-7	TRBD1	TGTGCCAGCAGTCTAGGGGCCAGGGGGCGGTACGAGCAGTACTTC	CASSLGARGRYEQYF
-	TRBV4-2	TRBJ1-6	TRBD1	TGTGCCAGCAGCCAAGACCGGGACAGTGCCTCACCCCTCCACTTT	CASSQDRDSASPLHF
-	TRBV2	TRBJ2-1	TRBD2	TGTGCCAGCAGTCCGTTAGCGGGGACGGGGAATGAGCAGTTCTTC	CASSPLAGTGNEQFF
-	TRBV5-1	TRBJ1-2	-	TGCGCCAGCAGCTTGTTTCAGGGTGAAAGCTATGGCTACACCTTC	CASSLFQGESYGYTF
few	TRBV12-3/TRBV12-4	TRBJ1-1	-	TGTGCCAGCAGTTTACAGGCGAACACTGAAGCTTTCTTT	CASSLQANTEAFF
-	TRBV3-1/TRBV3-2	TRBJ1-4	-	TGTGCCAGCAGCCCGGGAACTCGGGGGTTTAATGAAAAACTGTTTTTT	CASSPGTRGFNEKLFF
-	TRBV19	TRBJ2-7	-	TGTGCCAGTAAGAGTAGTCACGCCTACGAGCAGTACTTC	CASKSSHAYEQYF
-	TRBV5-1	TRBJ2-3	-	TGCGCCAGCAGCTTGCTAGCCAACACAGATACGCAGTATTTT	CASSLLANTDTQYF
-	TRBV25-1	TRBJ2-5	-	TGTGCCAGCAGTGAGGGGGGCCAAGAGACCCAGTACTTC	CASSEGGQETQYF
-	TRBV7-3	TRBJ2-7	-	TGTGCCAGCAGCGTCGACTTCGCCTACGAGCAGTACTTC	CASSVDFAYEQYF
-	TRBV6-1	TRBJ2-7	TRBD1	TGTGCCAGCAGTGACAATACAGGGGGCTCGGACGAGCAGTACTTC	CASSDNTGGSDEQYF
-	TRBV6-1	TRBJ1-2	-	TGTGCCAGCAGTGAAGAAATGTCGGGAAAGTATGGCTACACCTTC	CASSEEMSGKYGYTF
once	TRBV27	TRBJ2-7	TRBD1	TGTGCCAGCAGTGCCCGACAGGGTCCCTACGAGCAGTACTTC	CASSARQGPYEQYF
-	TRBV3-1/TRBV3-2	TRBJ1-2	-	TGTGCCAGCAGCCGGCGGGGACCCAACTATGGCTACACCTTC	CASSRRGPNYGYTF
-	TRBV6-5	TRBJ1-6	TRBD1	TGTGCCAGCGCCGACAGGGTTAATTCACCCCTCCACTTT	CASADRVNSPLHF
-	TRBV5-5	TRBJ2-5	-	TGTGCCAGCAGCTTCCCGGGGGAGACCCAGTACTTC	CASSFPGETQYF
-	TRBV7-4	TRBJ2-2	TRBD2	TGTGCCAGCAGCGCCGATAGCGGGGGAGAAAACACCGGGGAGCTGTTTTTT	CASSADSGGENTGELFF
-	TRBV5-1	TRBJ2-6	-	TGCGCCAGCAGCTTGCCGGGGTCTGCCGGGGCCAACGTCCTGACTTTC	CASSLPGSAGANVLTF
-	TRBV27	TRBJ1-1	-	TGTGCCAGCGGGAGATCGAACAGGGCTGAAGCTTTCTTT	CASGRSNRAEAFF
-	TRBV9	TRBJ2-3	TRBD2	TGTGCCACGTCCCGGGGGGGATATGATACGCAGTATTTT	CATSRGGYDTQYF
-	TRBV3-1/TRBV3-2	TRBJ2-6	-	TGTGCCAGCAGCCAAGACAGCTCTGGGGCCAACGTCCTGACTTTC	CASSQDSSGANVLTF
-	TRBV5-8	TRBJ2-5	-	TGTGCCAGCAGCTCTACCCTGGACCAAGAGACCCAGTACTTC	CASSSTLDQETQYF
-	TRBV19	TRBJ2-3	-	TGTGCCAGTAGTTGGCTAGGAGGTTCAGATACGCAGTATTTT	CASSWLGGSDTQYF
-	TRBV6-5	TRBJ2-5	TRBD2	TGTGCCAGCAGACCTTGGGGGGGGGAAGAGACCCAGTACTTC	CASRPWGGEETQYF
-	TRBV7-2	TRBJ2-7	TRBD2	TGTGCCAGCAGCTCGGGGGGGCATGCCGAGCAGTACTTC	CASSSGGHAEQYF
-	TRBV7-2	TRBJ1-3	-	TGTGCCAGCAGGGCGGGGATCTCTGGAAACACCATATATTTT	CASRAGISGNTIYF
-	TRBV6-5	TRBJ1-1	TRBD1	TGTGCCAGCAGATTGGGACAGCCTACGGCTGAAGCTTTCTTT	CASRLGQPTAEAFF
-	TRBV19	TRBJ1-1	-	TGTGCCAGTAGTATTGGGGCCACTGAAGCTTTCTTT	CASSIGATEAFF
-	TRBV24-1	TRBJ2-7	-	TGTGCCACCAGTGATCGGGGTGTATTTAGGGCAGAGATTATCTACGAGCAGTACTTC	CATSDRGVFRAEIIYEQYF
-	TRBV5-1	TRBJ2-6	TRBD1	TGCGCCAGCAGCATCGGGACAGCTGGGGCCAACGTCCTGACTTTC	CASSIGTAGANVLTF
-	TRBV4-2	TRBJ2-1	-	TGTGCCAGCAGCCAGGACAGTGGGATTAATGAGCAGTTCTTC	CASSQDSGINEQFF
few	TRBV9	TRBJ2-5	TRBD1	TGTGCCAGCAGCGCGATGACCGGGACAGGGAGGGAGACCCAGTACTTC	CASSAMTGTGRETQYF
-	TRBV27	TRBJ2-1	TRBD2	TGTGCCAGCAGAGAGAGCGGGAGGGACTCTAATGAGCAGTTCTTC	CASRESGRDSNEQFF
once	TRBV5-6	TRBJ2-1	TRBD2	TGTGCCAGCAGCTTGGGCGGGGGCTCCTACAATGAGCAGTTCTTC	CASSLGGGSYNEQFF
-	TRBV7-9	TRBJ2-5	-	TGTGCCAGCAGCGTAACAGAGAGAGAGACCCAGTACTTC	CASSVTERETQYF
once	TRBV3-1/TRBV3-2	TRBJ2-3	-	TGTGCCAGCAGCCAAGCGATGAGTACAGATACGCAGTATTTT	CASSQAMSTDTQYF
-	TRBV4-2	TRBJ2-4	-	TGTGCCAGCAGCCTTGTGGCCCAAGACAAAAACATTCAGTACTTC	CASSLVAQDKNIQYF
-	TRBV6-2/TRBV6-3	TRBJ1-1	TRBD1	TGTGCCAGCAGCCTTGCCGGGACAGGAAGGGCTGAAGCTTTCTTT	CASSLAGTGRAEAFF
-	TRBV5-1	TRBJ2-3	TRBD2	TGCGCCAGCAGCTTGGTTACTAGCGGGGGGGCGGCAGATACGCAGTATTTT	CASSLVTSGGAADTQYF